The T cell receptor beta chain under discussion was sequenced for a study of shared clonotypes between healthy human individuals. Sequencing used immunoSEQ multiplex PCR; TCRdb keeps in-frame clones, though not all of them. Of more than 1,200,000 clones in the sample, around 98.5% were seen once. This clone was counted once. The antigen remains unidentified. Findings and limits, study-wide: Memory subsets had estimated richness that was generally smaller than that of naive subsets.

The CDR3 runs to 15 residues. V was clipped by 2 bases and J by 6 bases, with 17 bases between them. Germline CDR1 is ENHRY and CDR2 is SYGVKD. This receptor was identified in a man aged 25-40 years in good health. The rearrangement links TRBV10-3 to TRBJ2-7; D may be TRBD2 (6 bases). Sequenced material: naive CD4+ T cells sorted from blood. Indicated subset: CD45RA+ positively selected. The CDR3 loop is CAISEGGGPWGEQYF. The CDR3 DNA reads TGTGCCATCAGTGAGGGGGGAGGACCTTGGGGCGAGCAGTACTTC.